The following is a T cell receptor beta chain sequence with its context. Its antigen is unknown. No per-base quality is available; no much larger clone lies one base away. The intended sense of this specimen's treatment or condition label: randomized to nivolumab then ipilimumab (arm A) or the reverse (arm B). None of the patients in the trial had previously been given DNA-damaging chemotherapy. On a FACS Aria II flow cytometer, live CD3+CD8+ cells that were negative for CD19 and CD56 were sorted from thawed PBMCs. The samples were obtained from melanoma patients enrolled in CheckMate 064, an open-label, randomized phase II trial testing sequential checkpoint blockade. Peripheral blood mononuclear cells were obtained through leukapheresis, purified using Ficoll-Paque, and frozen in human serum containing approximately 10% DMSO. Purity of sorted blood CD3+CD8+ cells was verified at >95% immediately after sorting, followed by DNA extraction.

The data originate from a study of sequential checkpoint blockade in melanoma (dated by TCRdb to between 2017 and 2020). A note on the overall study: Using 1:1 randomization, the trial assigned patients either to first-line nivolumab followed by ipilimumab (arm A) or to ipilimumab followed by nivolumab (arm B). Maintenance nivolumab was given following each of the two trial sequences.

The immunoSEQ Assay was used to immunosequence TCRbeta CDR3 regions from genomic DNA. Prior to high-throughput sequencing, genomic DNA was amplified by bias-controlled multiplex PCR. For the original study's pipeline: To quantify the absolute abundance of each unique TCRbeta CDR3 region, the sequences were collapsed and filtered. Clonality was defined as 1 minus Pielou's evenness and was calculated using productive rearrangements only. A previously published method was used to identify clones whose frequencies were significantly greater in on-treatment samples than in baseline samples. TCRdb retrieved this table from immuneACCESS and kept in-frame rearrangements only. Not all clones are present; in checked studies, unresolved V genes account for under half, and no reason is known for the remainder. V, J and clone size are those of that table, while D and trimming were read from the DNA. The sample includes about 13,000 clones, with more than 70% observed a single time. The ten largest clones capture approximately 55% of the sample.

Reading the germline V gene gives CDR1 LGHNA and CDR2 YSLEER. V is cut back by 4 bases and J by 5 bases, with 3 bases in the junction unmatched. From its cysteine to its phenylalanine, the CDR3 spans 14 amino acids. Left in the record is the CDR3 DNA by itself, 42 bases read in frame from the first base. The full study reports these points: The response-prediction model combining TCR metrics and mutation burden needs validation in larger, independent patient cohorts.

In this chain, TRBV4-3 is recombined with TRBJ2-2, with 8 central nucleotides matching TRBD2. The input for sequencing was CD8+ T cells sorted from blood (inferred from file names), taken from a patient given nivolumab and ipilimumab in sequence. This receptor was identified in a human patient with melanoma. Some clones in this sample may be carry-over from other donors' samples. The DNA sequence is as follows: TGCGCCAGCAGCCCAGGACTAGCTACCGGGGAGCTGTTTTTT. This codes for CASSPGLATGELFF.